The 16 T cell receptor beta chains presented below share a single source sample, sequenced in a study of tumor-infiltrating lymphocytes in primary liver carcinoma (dated by TCRdb to between 2016 and 2019). Sequencing instrument: Illumina HiSeq 2500. TCRbeta-specific cDNA was reverse-transcribed from approximately 460 ng total RNA using a constant-region primer and ProtoScript II reverse transcriptase. Three nested multiplex PCR rounds, following a slightly modified ARM-PCR procedure, were used to build the TCRbeta libraries. Each of the first two PCR rounds ran for about 10 cycles and used multiplex TRBV1-TRBV30 forward primers together with a Cbeta reverse primer. TCRdb's own reprocessing of the public reads used fastp at Q25 and MiXCR and kept productive beta chains. Each record represents a unique CDR3 protein, reported with the most common genes and DNA among its rows. Recorded for this sample are 300,000 to 350,000 distinct CDR3 sequences; roughly two thirds of them occurred a single time. About 6.5% of the sample goes to the ten largest clones.

TRIzol reagent was used to extract blood RNA from unsorted whole blood, while the DNeasy Blood & Tissue kit provided the germline DNA. The sample was peripheral blood. The receptors were gathered from a man aged 35 to 55 with primary liver carcinoma and hepatitis B virus infection.

Details on this clonotype: This may be a read error: a much more frequent sequence differs by one nucleotide. This CDR3 is missing its conserved last phenylalanine or tryptophan, likely due to a read error. The CDR3 DNA reads TGCGCCAGCACCGAGCCGGGACAGGGGTGGAATGAGCAGTTCTTA. Its translation: CASTEPGQGWNEQFL. V and J are TRBV5-1 and TRBJ2-1, with 10 bases identical to TRBD1. J was trimmed by 7 bases and V by 6 bases; bases with no gene match: 10. Germline loops: CDR1 SGHRS, CDR2 YFSETQ. The CDR3 runs 15 residues.

In DNA, the CDR3 is TGTGCCAGCAGCTCAGTCGTTGACACCGGGGAGCTGTTTTTT. Protein sequence: CASSSVVDTGELFF. The chain couples TRBV11-2 to TRBJ2-2; D is unresolved. Per the germline V gene, CDR1 is SGHAT and CDR2 is FQNNGV. The CDR3 length is 14 residues. Trimming took 4 bases from V and 3 from J, leaving 9 bases between them.

A word on this clonotype: Compared with germline, one end of the junction differs, possibly owing to a read error. V is TRBV11-2 and J is TRBJ1-3, with D hard to call. CDR3 length: 13 residues. Per germline, CDR1 SGHAT and CDR2 FQNNGV. CDR3 region: CVSNPGFGNTIHF. CDR3 coding DNA: TGTGTCAGCAACCCGGGATTTGGAAACACCATACATTTT.

The chain links TRBV5-1 to TRBJ1-3; 7 bases are shared with TRBD1. Trimming took 0 bases from V and 3 from J; bases not matched to a gene: 6. The CDR3 has 16 amino acids. The germline CDR1 and CDR2 sequences are SGHRS and YFSETQ. CDR3 bases: TGCGCCAGCAGCTTGGAAGAGGGGGCACTTGGAAACACCATATATTTT. The encoded protein is CASSLEEGALGNTIYF.

As to this clonotype: One junction end disagrees with the germline gene, perhaps due to a read error. The V gene is TRBV4-1, the J gene TRBJ2-5; D is unclear. The CDR3 length is 14 residues. Germline loops: CDR1 MGHRA, CDR2 YSYEKL. The CDR3: CASSASGIQETQYF. DNA for the CDR3: TGTGCCAGCAGCGCTTCGGGTATCCAAGAGACCCAGTACTTC.

Regarding this clonotype: A read error is possible here, since a much larger clone lies one base away. The CDR3 protein is CASRDPPRGYNEQFF. Written as DNA, the CDR3 is TGTGCCAGCAGGGACCCCCCGAGGGGCTACAATGAGCAGTTCTTC. The rearrangement links TRBV6-1 to TRBJ2-1; the D gene could be TRBD1 or TRBD2 (5 bases each). Germline values: CDR1 MNHNS, CDR2 SASEGT. V lost 6 bases and J 3 bases, leaving 15 bases between the germline ends. The CDR3 covers 15 residues.

This clonotype was counted a single time. One end of the junction does not line up with germline, which may come from a read error. The gene calls are TRBV11-2 and TRBJ2-6, with D possibly matching TRBD1 (5 bases). The CDR3 is 17 residues long. Germline CDR1 reads SGHAT; CDR2 reads FQNNGV. CDR3 in DNA: TGTGCCAGCAGCTTATATATCAGGATCTCTGGGGCCAACGTCCTTACTTTC. This encodes CASSLYIRISGANVLTF.

This clonotype was counted only a few times. V gene TRBV10-2 combines with J gene TRBJ2-5, with TRBD2 matching 8 bases. The germline V gene has CDR1 WSHSY and CDR2 SAAADI. With 6 bases clipped from V and 4 bases from J, the junction kept 10 bases outside the gene matches. The CDR3 is 15 amino acids. The CDR3 DNA follows: TGCGCCAGCAGAGACGGGAGGGCGGTCTTAGAGACCCAGTACTTC. Protein product: CASRDGRAVLETQYF.

Turning to this clonotype: A junction end diverges from the germline sequence, so it may reflect a read error. V gene TRBV11-2 combines with J gene TRBJ2-7; maybe TRBD1 (5 bases). CDR1 and CDR2 (germline): SGHAT, FQNNGV. This CDR3 is 15 amino acids long. The chain's CDR3 is CASSLGSGHNYEQYF. CDR3 DNA sequence: TGTGCCAGCAGTTTAGGCTCAGGACACAACTACGAGCAGTACTTC.

With regard to this clonotype: A much larger clone lies one base from this, so it may be a read error. J is TRBJ2-7 and V is TRBV28; 14 nucleotides line up with TRBD2. Germline-derived CDR1 and CDR2 are MDHEN and SYDVKM. J lost 5 bases, V lost 9 bases, and 6 bases had no gene match. This CDR3 region has 14 residues. The CDR3 nucleotides are TGTGCCAGTCCTCCGGGACTAGCGGGAGACGAGCAGTACTTC. This encodes CASPPGLAGDEQYF. The variable domain in full, with the rest retrieved from reference TRBV28 and TRBJ2-7, is DVKVTQSSRYLVKRTGEKVFLECVQDMDHENMFWYRQDPGLGLRLIYFSYDVKMKEKGDIPEGYSVSREKKERFSLILESASTNQTSMYLCASPPGLAGDEQYFGPGTRLTVT.

The V gene is TRBV10-3, the J gene TRBJ2-7; TRBD2 agrees at 10 bases. The V gene's germline CDR1 is ENHRY and CDR2 SYGVKD. There are 13 residues in the CDR3. The trim removed 6 bases at V and 7 bases at J, leaving 6 bases unmatched. The DNA for the CDR3 is TGTGCCATCAGCCTAGCGGGAGCAGTAGAGCAGTACTTC. It is translated as CAISLAGAVEQYF.

About this clonotype itself: With a much larger clone just one base away, this may be a read error. This chain connects TRBV29-1 to TRBJ1-4; possible D gene TRBD1, 6 bases. Trimming removed 7 bases from V and 5 bases from J, with 17 bases in between. CDR3 length: 14 amino acids. CDR1 and CDR2 from the germline V gene are SQVTM and ANQGSEA. Here the CDR3 reads CSAPDRDNNEKLFF. CDR3 bases: TGCAGCGCTCCAGACCGGGACAACAATGAAAAACTGTTTTTT.

This clonotype appeared many times. This chain connects TRBV11-1 to TRBJ2-1; the match to TRBD2 covers 14 bases. The CDR3 has 17 amino acids. Germline-derived CDR1 and CDR2 are SGHAT and FQDESV (reference sequence). The ends lost 5 bases at V and 9 bases at J; junction bases unmatched: 12. The CDR3 coding sequence is TGTGCCAGCAGCAAGGGACTAGCGGGAGTAACTTCCAGTGAGCAGTTCTTC. It yields the protein CASSKGLAGVTSSEQFF.

The rearrangement links TRBV11-3 to TRBJ2-1; D is unclear. Trimming stripped 1 base from V and 3 bases from J, with 4 bases between. The CDR3 is made up of 13 amino acids. Germline values: CDR1 SGHNT, CDR2 YENEEA. The CDR3 DNA reads TGTGCCAGCAGCTTAGTCCTCTACAATGAGCAGTTCTTC. Encoded protein: CASSLVLYNEQFF. The full variable domain, with the rest looked up from reference TRBV11-3 and TRBJ2-1, is EAGVVQSPRYKIIEKKQPVAFWCNPISGHNTLYWYLQNLGQGPELLIRYENEEAVDDSQLPKDRFSAERLKGVDSTLKIQPAELGDSAVYLCASSLVLYNEQFFGPGTRLTVL.

The chain uses TRBV29-1 and TRBJ2-7, with D tentatively TRBD1 (6 bases). The germline V gene has CDR1 SQVTM and CDR2 ANQGSEA. The CDR3 is made up of 16 amino acids. CDR3 bases: TGCTGCCTTAAGATACCGGGACATACGATCTCCTACGAGCAGTACTTC. Its translation: CCLKIPGHTISYEQYF.

The V and J genes are TRBV5-5 and TRBJ2-1; no firm D call. Germline V gives CDR1 SGHKS, CDR2 YYEKEE (reference sequence). This CDR3 comprises 13 residues. Deletions cut 5 bases from V and 0 bases from J, with 6 bases between. This CDR3 reads CASRLGSYNEQFF. The CDR3 nucleotides are TGTGCCAGCAGACTTGGCTCCTACAATGAGCAGTTCTTC.